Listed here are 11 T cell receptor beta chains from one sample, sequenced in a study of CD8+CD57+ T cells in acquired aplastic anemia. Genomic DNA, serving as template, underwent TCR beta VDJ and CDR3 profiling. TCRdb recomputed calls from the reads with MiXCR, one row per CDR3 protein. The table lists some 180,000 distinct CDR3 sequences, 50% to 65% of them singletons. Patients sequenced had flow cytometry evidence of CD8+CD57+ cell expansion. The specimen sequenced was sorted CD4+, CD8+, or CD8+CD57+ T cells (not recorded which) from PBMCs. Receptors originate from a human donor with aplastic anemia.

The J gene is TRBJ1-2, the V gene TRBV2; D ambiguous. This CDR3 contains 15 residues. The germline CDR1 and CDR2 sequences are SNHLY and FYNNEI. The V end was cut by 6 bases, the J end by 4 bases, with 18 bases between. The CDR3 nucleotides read TGTGCCAGCAGCGATAGGACCCGGGGAGTCTATGGCTACACCTTC. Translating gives CASSDRTRGVYGYTF.

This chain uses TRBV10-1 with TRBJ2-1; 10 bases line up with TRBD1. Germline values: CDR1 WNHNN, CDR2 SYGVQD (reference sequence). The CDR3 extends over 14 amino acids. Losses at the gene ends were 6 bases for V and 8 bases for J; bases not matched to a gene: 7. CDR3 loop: CASRGQGTRDEQFF. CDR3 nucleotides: TGCGCCAGCAGGGGACAGGGGACACGCGATGAGCAGTTCTTC.

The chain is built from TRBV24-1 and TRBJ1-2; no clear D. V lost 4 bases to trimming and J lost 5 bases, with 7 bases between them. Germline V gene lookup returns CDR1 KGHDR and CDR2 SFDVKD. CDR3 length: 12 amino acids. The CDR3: CATSDPGYGYTF. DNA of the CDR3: TGTGCCACCAGTGACCCAGGTTATGGCTACACCTTC.

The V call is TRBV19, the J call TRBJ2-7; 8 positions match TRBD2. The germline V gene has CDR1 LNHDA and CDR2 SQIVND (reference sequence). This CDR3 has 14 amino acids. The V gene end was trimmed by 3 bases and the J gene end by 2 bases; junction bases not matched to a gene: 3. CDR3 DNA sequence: TGTGCCAGTAGTATGTTGCGGGGGGCCTACGAGCAGTACTTC. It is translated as CASSMLRGAYEQYF.

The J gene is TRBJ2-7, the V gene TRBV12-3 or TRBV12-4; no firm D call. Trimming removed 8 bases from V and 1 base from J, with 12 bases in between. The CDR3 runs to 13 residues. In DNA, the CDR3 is TGTGCCAGCCAATGGGCAGCGTCCTACGAGCAGTACTTC. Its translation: CASQWAASYEQYF.

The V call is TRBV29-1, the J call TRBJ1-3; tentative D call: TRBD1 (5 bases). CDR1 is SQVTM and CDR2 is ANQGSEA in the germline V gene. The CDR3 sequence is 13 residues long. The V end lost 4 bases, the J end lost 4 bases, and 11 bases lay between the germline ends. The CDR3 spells CSVAKDIGNTIYF. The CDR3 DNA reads TGCAGCGTTGCCAAGGACATAGGAAACACCATATATTTT. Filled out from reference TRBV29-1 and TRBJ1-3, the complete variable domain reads SAVISQKPSRDICQRGTSLTIQCQVDSQVTMMFWYRQQPGQSLTLIATANQGSEATYESGFVIDKFPISRPNLTFSTLTVSNMSPEDSSIYLCSVAKDIGNTIYFGEGSWLTVV.

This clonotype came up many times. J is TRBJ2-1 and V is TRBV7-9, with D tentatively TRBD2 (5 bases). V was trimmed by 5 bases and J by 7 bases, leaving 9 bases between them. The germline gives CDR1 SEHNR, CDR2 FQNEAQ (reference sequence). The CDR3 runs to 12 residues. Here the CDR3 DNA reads TGTGCCAGCAGCCAGGACTCAAATGAGCAGTTCTTC. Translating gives CASSQDSNEQFF.

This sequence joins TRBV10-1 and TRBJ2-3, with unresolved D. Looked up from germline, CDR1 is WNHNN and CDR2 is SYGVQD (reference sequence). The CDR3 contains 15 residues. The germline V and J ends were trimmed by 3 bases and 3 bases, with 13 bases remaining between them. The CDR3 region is CASSDKWGITDTQYF. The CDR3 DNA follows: TGCGCCAGCAGTGATAAGTGGGGAATAACAGATACGCAGTATTTT.

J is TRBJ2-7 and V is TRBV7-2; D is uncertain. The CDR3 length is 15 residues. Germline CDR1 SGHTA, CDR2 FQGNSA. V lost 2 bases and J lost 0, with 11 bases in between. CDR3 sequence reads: CASSLYGQNSYEQYF. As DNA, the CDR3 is TGTGCCAGCAGCTTATATGGGCAGAACTCCTACGAGCAGTACTTC. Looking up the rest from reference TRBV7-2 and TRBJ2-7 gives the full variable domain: GAGVSQSPSNKVTEKGKDVELRCDPISGHTALYWYRQSLGQGLEFLIYFQGNSAPDKSGLPSDRFSAERTGGSVSTLTIQRTQQEDSAVYLCASSLYGQNSYEQYFGPGTRLTVT.

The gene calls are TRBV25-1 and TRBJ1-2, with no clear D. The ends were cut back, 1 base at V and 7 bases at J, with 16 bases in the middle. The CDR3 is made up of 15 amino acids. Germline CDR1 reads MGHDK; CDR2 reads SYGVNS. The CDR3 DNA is TGTGCCAGCAGTGAATTAACGAGGACCTGGGGTGGCTACACCTTC. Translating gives CASSELTRTWGGYTF.

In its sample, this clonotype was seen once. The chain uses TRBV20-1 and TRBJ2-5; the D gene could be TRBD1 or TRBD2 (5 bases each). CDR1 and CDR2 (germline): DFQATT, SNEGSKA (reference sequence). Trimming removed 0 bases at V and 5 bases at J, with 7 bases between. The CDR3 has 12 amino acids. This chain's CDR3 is CSARDWGETQYF. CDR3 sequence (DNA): TGCAGTGCTAGAGATTGGGGGGAGACCCAGTACTTC.